These 15 T cell receptor beta chains share one sample of origin, sequenced in a study of blood T cell repertoires in COVID-19. Assay: immunoSEQ multiplex PCR; the TCRdb copy retains only in-frame clones and omits some. The sample lists some 110,000 clones; roughly 83% were seen once. Sequenced material: peripheral blood. These receptors all stem from a woman between 70 and 85 years old with acute or convalescent COVID-19.

The CDR3 sequence: CASSPWTIGDGYSRETQYF. The CDR3 DNA is TGTGCCAGCAGCCCTTGGACTATTGGGGACGGTTATAGCAGGGAGACCCAGTACTTC. The chain couples TRBV7-2 to TRBJ2-5, with D possibly being TRBD2 (6 bases). The CDR3 contains 19 residues. Germline values: CDR1 SGHTA, CDR2 FQGNSA. V was cut by 5 bases and J by 5 bases, with 30 bases left in between. Supplemented by reference TRBV7-2 and TRBJ2-5, the full variable domain reads GAGVSQSPSNKVTEKGKDVELRCDPISGHTALYWYRQSLGQGLEFLIYFQGNSAPDKSGLPSDRFSAERTGGSVSTLTIQRTQQEDSAVYLCASSPWTIGDGYSRETQYFGPGTRLLVL.

The CDR3 spells CAWTQDRGMNTEAFF. The DNA of the CDR3 is TGTGCCTGGACCCAGGACCGGGGTATGAACACTGAAGCTTTCTTT. This rearrangement joins TRBV30 to TRBJ1-1; D uncertain. Between the trimmed V and J ends, which lost 4 bases and 0 bases, there was a span of 15 bases. This CDR3 contains 15 residues. Germline values: CDR1 GTSNPN, CDR2 SVGIG (reference sequence).

V is TRBV10-3 and J is TRBJ2-1; 8 bases agree with TRBD1. Germline V CDR1 and CDR2: ENHRY, SYGVKD. V lost 7 bases to trimming and J lost 4 bases; unmatched junction nucleotides: 6. CDR3 length: 14 residues. The CDR3 coding sequence is TGTGCCATCAAAGGGACAGGAGATTACAATGAGCAGTTCTTC. Its translation is CAIKGTGDYNEQFF.

The V and J genes are TRBV27 and TRBJ1-1; D gene unclear. This CDR3 has 14 amino acids. Trimming stripped 6 bases from V and 4 bases from J, with 15 bases between. Germline CDR1 reads MNHEY; CDR2 reads SMNVEV (reference sequence). CDR3 DNA sequence: TGTGCCAGCAGCCAGACACTTCTCGGCACTGAAGCTTTCTTT. Protein: CASSQTLLGTEAFF.

The rearrangement joins TRBV5-6 to TRBJ2-5; tentative D call: TRBD1 (7 bases). V lost 4 bases and J lost 5, with 15 bases in between. Germline V gene data show CDR1 as SGHDT and CDR2 as YYEEEE. The CDR3 has 14 residues. The CDR3 coding sequence is TGTGCCAGCAGCCCGGAGGGGGCCTTCGAGACCCAGTACTTC. This translates into CASSPEGAFETQYF.

The chain couples TRBV5-8 to TRBJ2-3; possible D gene TRBD2, 5 bases. Germline CDR1 is SGHTS and CDR2 is YDEGEE. This CDR3 region has 15 residues. Trimming shortened V by 1 base and J by 1 base, and 10 bases separated the two germline ends. CDR3 DNA: TGTGCCAGCAGCTTGCGGGGTGGAGGCACAGATACGCAGTATTTT. This translates into CASSLRGGGTDTQYF.

This clone showed up just a few times. The chain joins TRBV19 to TRBJ1-1; D not resolved. CDR1 LNHDA and CDR2 SQIVND come from the germline V gene (reference sequence). There are 13 residues in the CDR3. The V and J ends lost 2 bases and 1 base respectively, with 5 bases between them. In DNA, the CDR3 is TGTGCCAGTAGTATAAATAAGAACACTGAAGCTTTCTTT. This translates into CASSINKNTEAFF.

The sample holds a few counts of this clone. This chain joins TRBV29-1 and TRBJ1-2; 12 nucleotides line up with TRBD1. There are 14 residues in the CDR3. Germline V lookup: CDR1 SQVTM, CDR2 ANQGSEA. J gave up 4 bases and V 3 bases, and 3 bases lay outside the gene matches. The DNA for the CDR3 is TGCAGCGTTGATGGGACAGGGGGCAGCTATGGCTACACCTTC. As protein: CSVDGTGGSYGYTF.

This rearrangement joins TRBV5-1 to TRBJ2-3, with TRBD2 matching 12 bases. The junction had 8 bases not matched to a gene; V was cut back by 4 bases and J by 2 bases. The CDR3 runs to 17 residues. The V gene's germline CDR1 is SGHRS and CDR2 YFSETQ. The CDR3 sequence is CASSPLTSGGNTDTQYF. Here the CDR3 DNA reads TGCGCCAGCAGCCCACTGACTAGCGGGGGTAACACAGATACGCAGTATTTT.

The genes are TRBV11-2 and TRBJ2-5; the D gene is possibly TRBD1 (6 bases). This CDR3 region has 16 residues. CDR1 and CDR2 from the germline V gene are SGHAT and FQNNGV. V was cut by 4 bases and J by 1 base, with 16 bases left in between. CDR3 in amino acids: CASSSGQTRSQETQYF. The CDR3 DNA is TGTGCCAGCAGCTCCGGACAGACCCGGTCCCAAGAGACCCAGTACTTC.

The chain combines TRBV5-1 with TRBJ2-3; 8 positions match TRBD1. With 0 bases clipped from V and 5 bases from J, the junction kept 8 bases outside the gene matches. Germline CDR1 reads SGHRS; CDR2 reads YFSETQ. This CDR3 region has 16 residues. The CDR3 region is CASSLGLAGGRDTQYF. In nucleotides, the CDR3 is TGCGCCAGCAGCTTGGGTCTGGCAGGGGGCAGAGATACGCAGTATTTT.

The chain carries TRBV29-1 and TRBJ2-7; 12 bases fit TRBD1. CDR1 is SQVTM and CDR2 is ANQGSEA in the germline V gene. Trimming cost V 3 bases and J 5 bases; bases outside gene matches: 5. The CDR3 has 14 residues. This CDR3 is CSVDTGTGGHEQYF. The CDR3 nucleotides read TGCAGCGTTGATACTGGGACAGGGGGCCACGAGCAGTACTTC.

This chain connects TRBV11-3 to TRBJ2-1; the match to TRBD1 covers 8 bases. The CDR3 spans 15 residues. Germline V gene sequence: CDR1 SGHNT, CDR2 YENEEA. V lost 4 bases, J lost 4 bases, and 6 bases stayed unmatched. The CDR3 loop reads CASSSRTGMYNEQFF. The CDR3 nucleotides are TGTGCCAGCAGCTCTCGGACAGGGATGTACAATGAGCAGTTCTTC.

This clone was counted only a few times. V gene TRBV7-3 combines with J gene TRBJ2-1; D gene uncertain. Germline CDR1 is SGHTA and CDR2 is FQGTGA. This CDR3 region has 13 residues. V lost 0 bases, J lost 7 bases, and 7 bases lay in between. CDR3 coding DNA: TGTGCCAGCAGCTTAACATCCAGGAATGAGCAGTTCTTC. Translation gives CASSLTSRNEQFF.

This chain connects TRBV6-1 to TRBJ1-5; D is possibly TRBD1 (6 bases). Per germline, CDR1 MNHNS and CDR2 SASEGT. With 3 bases removed from V and 4 bases from J, the gap between germline ends came to 13 bases. The CDR3 sequence is 15 residues long. CDR3 amino acids: CASSEPDRTNQPQHF. The CDR3 region has the DNA TGTGCCAGCAGTGAGCCCGACAGGACAAATCAGCCCCAGCATTTT.